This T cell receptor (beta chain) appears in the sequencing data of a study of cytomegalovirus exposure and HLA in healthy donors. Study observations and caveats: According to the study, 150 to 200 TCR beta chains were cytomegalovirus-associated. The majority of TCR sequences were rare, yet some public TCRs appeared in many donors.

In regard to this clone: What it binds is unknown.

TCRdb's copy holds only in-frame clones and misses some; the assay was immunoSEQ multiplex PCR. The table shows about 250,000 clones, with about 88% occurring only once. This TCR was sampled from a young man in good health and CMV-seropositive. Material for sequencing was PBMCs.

This chain's CDR3 is CASSASGTGEPNTEAFF. For the CDR3, the DNA is TGTGCCAGTAGTGCGTCCGGGACAGGGGAACCGAACACTGAAGCTTTCTTT. The chain is built from TRBV19 and TRBJ1-1; TRBD1 matches at 10 bases. The V segment lost 5 bases and the J segment 1 base; nucleotides outside the gene matches: 10. The germline gives CDR1 LNHDA, CDR2 SQIVND (reference sequence). The CDR3 loop spans 17 amino acids. Variable domain in full (rest from reference TRBV19 and TRBJ1-1): DGGITQSPKYLFRKEGQNVTLSCEQNLNHDAMYWYRQDPGQGLRLIYYSQIVNDFQKGDIAEGYSVSREKKESFPLTVTSAQKNPTAFYLCASSASGTGEPNTEAFFGQGTRLTVV.